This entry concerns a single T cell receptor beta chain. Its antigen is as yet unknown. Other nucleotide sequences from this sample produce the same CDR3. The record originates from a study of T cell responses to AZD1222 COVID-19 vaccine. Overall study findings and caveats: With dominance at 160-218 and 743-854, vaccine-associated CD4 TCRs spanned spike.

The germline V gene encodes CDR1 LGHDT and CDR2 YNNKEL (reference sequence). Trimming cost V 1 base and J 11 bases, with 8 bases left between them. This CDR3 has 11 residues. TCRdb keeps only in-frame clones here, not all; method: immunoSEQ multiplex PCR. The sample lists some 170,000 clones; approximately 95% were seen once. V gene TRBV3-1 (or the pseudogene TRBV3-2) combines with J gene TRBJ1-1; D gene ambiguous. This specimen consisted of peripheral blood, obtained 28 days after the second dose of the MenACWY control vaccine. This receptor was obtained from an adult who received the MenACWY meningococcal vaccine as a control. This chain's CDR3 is CASSQGWEAFF. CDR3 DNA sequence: TGTGCCAGCAGCCAAGGGTGGGAGGCTTTCTTT.